This T cell receptor beta chain appears in the sequencing data of a study of OX40 agonist ivuxolimab in advanced cancers. Looking at the study overall: Partial responses, seen in three patients, involved one hepatocellular carcinoma and two cutaneous melanomas.

On this clone itself: Its antigen is undetermined.

The CDR3 runs 12 residues. Per germline, CDR1 ENHRY and CDR2 SYGVKD. The V end lost 0 bases, the J end lost 5 bases, and 4 bases lay between the germline ends. Sequencing used immunoSEQ multiplex PCR; TCRdb keeps in-frame clones, though not all of them. Among roughly 53,000 clones listed, over 80% were seen once. Whole-study results and caveats: Partial responders dosed at 0.1-3.0 mg/kg displayed clonal expansion ranking among the lowest.

The chain carries TRBV10-3 and TRBJ1-2; D is uncertain. Source: CD4+ or CD8+ T cells sorted from blood, taken in a trial of the OX40 agonist ivuxolimab. The sequence derives from an adult with an advanced solid tumor such as melanoma, head and neck, liver or kidney cancer. CDR3 DNA: TGTGCCATCAGTGAGTCCCTTTATGGCTACACCTTC. Translating it yields CAISESLYGYTF.